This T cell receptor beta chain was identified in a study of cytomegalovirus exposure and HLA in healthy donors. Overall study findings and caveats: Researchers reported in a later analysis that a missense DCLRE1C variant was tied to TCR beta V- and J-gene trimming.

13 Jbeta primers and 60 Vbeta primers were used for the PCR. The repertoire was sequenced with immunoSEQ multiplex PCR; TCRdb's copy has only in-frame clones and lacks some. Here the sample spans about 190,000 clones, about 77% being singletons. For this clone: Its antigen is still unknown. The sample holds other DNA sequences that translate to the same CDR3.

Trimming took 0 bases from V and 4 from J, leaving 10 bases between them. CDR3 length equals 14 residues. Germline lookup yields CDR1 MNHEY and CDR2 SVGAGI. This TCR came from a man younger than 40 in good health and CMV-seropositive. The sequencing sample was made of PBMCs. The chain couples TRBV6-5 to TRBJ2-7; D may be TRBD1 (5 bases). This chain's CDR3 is CASSYSGQTYEQYF. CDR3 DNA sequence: TGTGCCAGCAGTTACTCGGGGCAGACTTACGAGCAGTACTTC.